Each of the 25 T cell receptor beta chains below was sequenced from the same sample in a study of blood T cell repertoires in COVID-19. Clones were sequenced by immunoSEQ multiplex PCR, and TCRdb holds only the in-frame ones, with some missing. This sample yields 130,000 to 150,000 clones, of which about 80% are seen a single time; 5.5% to 7% belongs to the top ten. The sequenced sample consisted of peripheral blood. All receptors derive from a human donor in a cohort sampled during active COVID-19.

The chain joins TRBV28 to TRBJ1-2, with 9 bases identical to TRBD1. The trim removed 6 bases at V and 4 bases at J, leaving 9 bases unmatched. Germline V gene sequence: CDR1 MDHEN, CDR2 SYDVKM. The CDR3 contains 15 residues. CDR3 residues: CASRRRQGDRYGYTF. In DNA form, the CDR3 reads TGTGCCAGCAGGAGAAGACAGGGGGATCGCTATGGCTACACCTTC.

In this sample, this clone turned up once. This chain connects TRBV10-3 to TRBJ2-2, with 7 nucleotides matching TRBD2. There are 17 residues in the CDR3. Germline loops: CDR1 ENHRY, CDR2 SYGVKD. Unmatched junction bases numbered 11, after V lost 6 bases and J lost 1 base. CDR3 protein: CAISPQGGALNTGELFF. CDR3 nucleotides: TGTGCCATCAGCCCTCAGGGAGGGGCCTTGAACACCGGGGAGCTGTTTTTT.

The V call is TRBV11-2, the J call TRBJ2-7; TRBD2 matches at 12 bases. The CDR3 is 16 residues long. Trimming took 3 bases from V and 3 from J; bases not matched to a gene: 6. The V gene's germline CDR1 is SGHAT and CDR2 FQNNGV. CDR3 sequence reads: CASSFNGLAGNYEQYF. CDR3 nucleotide sequence: TGTGCCAGCAGCTTTAATGGACTAGCGGGGAACTACGAGCAGTACTTC.

This clone was counted once. V is TRBV11-3 and J is TRBJ2-7; weak D call: TRBD1 (5 bases). The CDR3 contains 12 residues. V lost 0 bases, J lost 7 bases, and 7 bases lay in between. Germline loops: CDR1 SGHNT, CDR2 YENEEA. The CDR3 loop reads CASSLEGDEQYF. CDR3 nucleotide sequence: TGTGCCAGCAGCTTAGAAGGGGATGAGCAGTACTTC.

The rearrangement links TRBV5-4 to TRBJ1-1, with TRBD1 matching 9 bases. The CDR3 extends over 18 amino acids. The V gene's germline CDR1 is SGHNT and CDR2 YYREEE (reference sequence). The V segment lost 4 bases and the J segment 0 bases; nucleotides outside the gene matches: 13. CDR3 DNA sequence: TGTGCCAGCAGCCCCACAGGGGGCGTCGTGAGGCTGAACACTGAAGCTTTCTTT. This codes for CASSPTGGVVRLNTEAFF.

The rearrangement links TRBV6-5 to TRBJ2-5, with D tentatively TRBD2 (5 bases). Germline-derived CDR1 and CDR2 are MNHEY and SVGAGI. CDR3 length: 12 amino acids. V lost 7 bases and J 5 bases, leaving 11 bases between the germline ends. In DNA, the CDR3 is TGTGCCAGCACCGACCCGGGGGAGACCCAGTACTTC. This encodes CASTDPGETQYF.

As DNA, the CDR3 is TGCGCCAGCAGTCGATCACCCCGGGACAATAAAGTGGGGACCCAGTACTTC. Protein sequence: CASSRSPRDNKVGTQYF. The chain combines TRBV23-1 with TRBJ2-5; possibly TRBD1 for D (6 bases). TRBV23-1 is placed among ORFs of uncertain function. CDR3 length equals 17 residues. Trimming pared 4 bases from V and 7 bases from J, leaving 25 bases between.

This clone was seen more than once but under ten times. The chain combines TRBV4-1 with TRBJ2-7; TRBD1 matches at 9 bases. V dropped 3 bases and J dropped 7; count of bases not matched to a gene: 10. The germline V gene encodes CDR1 MGHRA and CDR2 YSYEKL. The CDR3 is 15 amino acids. The CDR3 DNA follows: TGCGCCAGCAGCCATCCCGGACAGGGGAAGGATGAGCAGTACTTC. Protein sequence: CASSHPGQGKDEQYF.

The chain carries TRBV7-2 and TRBJ2-7, with 11 bases fitting TRBD1. The CDR3 totals 15 residues. Germline V gene data show CDR1 as SGHTA and CDR2 as FQGNSA. V dropped 5 bases and J dropped 2; count of bases not matched to a gene: 5. The CDR3 spells CASSLGQGGTYEQYF. CDR3 in DNA: TGTGCCAGCAGCCTGGGACAGGGGGGAACCTACGAGCAGTACTTC.

The count of this clone is one. J is TRBJ1-1 and V is TRBV28; TRBD1 matches 9 bases. The germline V gene encodes CDR1 MDHEN and CDR2 SYDVKM. Germline trimming cut 11 bases from V and 0 bases from J; bases unmatched to any gene: 7. This CDR3 is 14 amino acids long. CDR3 amino acids: CAVDRGPLNTEAFF. For the CDR3, the DNA is TGTGCCGTGGACAGGGGCCCCTTGAACACTGAAGCTTTCTTT.

This clone was detected once. The chain carries TRBV19 and TRBJ1-5; D ambiguous. Germline V lookup: CDR1 LNHDA, CDR2 SQIVND (reference sequence). The CDR3 is 12 amino acids. The ends were cut back, 3 bases at V and 4 bases at J, with 4 bases in the middle. This chain's CDR3 is CASSMRNQPQHF. The CDR3 nucleotides read TGTGCCAGTAGTATGAGGAATCAGCCCCAGCATTTT.

This rearrangement joins TRBV27 to TRBJ1-1; 7 bases match TRBD1. With V trimmed by 4 bases and J by 1 base, 3 bases remained unmatched. CDR1 is MNHEY, CDR2 SMNVEV, per germline (reference sequence). The CDR3 runs to 14 residues. The CDR3 is CASSSWTGNTEAFF. DNA for the CDR3: TGTGCCAGCAGTTCCTGGACAGGGAACACTGAAGCTTTCTTT.

The rearrangement uses TRBV9 and TRBJ1-5, with D unclear. From germline, CDR1 is SGDLS and CDR2 YYNGEE. V dropped 1 base and J dropped 4 bases, with 9 bases sitting between them. The CDR3 runs 14 residues. The CDR3 loop is CASSVSEDNQPQHF. CDR3 in DNA: TGTGCCAGCAGCGTATCGGAGGATAATCAGCCCCAGCATTTT.

A single count supports this clone. V usage is TRBV6-5 and J usage is TRBJ2-7; D unclear. V was pared by 6 bases and J by 4 bases, with 13 bases between. Germline V gene sequence: CDR1 MNHEY, CDR2 SVGAGI. The CDR3 loop spans 13 amino acids. The CDR3 region has the DNA TGTGCCAGCAGAAGCAACCTAGAGTACGAGCAGTACTTC. Translated: CASRSNLEYEQYF.

V and J are TRBV7-9 and TRBJ1-4; no definite D call. The CDR3 loop spans 12 amino acids. The germline V gene encodes CDR1 SEHNR and CDR2 FQNEAQ (reference sequence). V was trimmed by 11 bases and J by 0 bases, leaving 7 bases between them. The CDR3 reads CAGGATNEKLFF. The CDR3, as DNA: TGTGCCGGCGGGGCAACTAATGAAAAACTGTTTTTT. The variable domain in full, completed from reference TRBV7-9 and TRBJ1-4, reads DTGVSQNPRHKITKRGQNVTFRCDPISEHNRLYWYRQTLGQGPEFLTYFQNEAQLEKSRLLSDRFSAERPKGSFSTLEIQRTEQGDSAMYLCAGGATNEKLFFGSGTQLSVL.

V is TRBV9 and J is TRBJ2-3; D not certain. V lost 0 bases, J lost 6 bases, and 17 bases lay in between. CDR1 and CDR2 from the germline V gene are SGDLS and YYNGEE. The CDR3 spans 16 residues. CDR3 protein: CASSVVTAGPVDTQYF. CDR3 nucleotide sequence: TGTGCCAGCAGCGTAGTAACAGCTGGGCCTGTGGATACGCAGTATTTT.

V gene TRBV7-2 combines with J gene TRBJ2-6, with 7 positions matching TRBD2. CDR3 length: 18 residues. CDR1 and CDR2 from the germline V gene are SGHTA and FQGNSA. Trimming removed 8 bases from V and 0 bases from J; junction bases left unmatched: 13. The CDR3 loop is CASHMGGIHFSGANVLTF. CDR3 sequence (DNA): TGTGCCAGCCACATGGGGGGGATCCATTTCTCTGGGGCCAACGTCCTGACTTTC.

The J gene is TRBJ2-1, the V gene TRBV4-3; TRBD1 agrees at 9 bases. The germline gives CDR1 LGHNA, CDR2 YSLEER. The CDR3 spans 15 residues. V lost 5 bases to trimming and J lost 5 bases; unmatched junction nucleotides: 7. The CDR3 region has the DNA TGCGCCAGCAGCGGGTGGGGACAGGGTGACAATGAGCAGTTCTTC. As protein: CASSGWGQGDNEQFF.

This rearrangement joins TRBV5-6 to TRBJ1-2; D is uncertain. The germline CDR1 and CDR2 sequences are SGHDT and YYEEEE. V lost 4 bases, J lost 2 bases, and 9 bases lay in between. The CDR3 totals 13 residues. The CDR3 coding sequence is TGTGCCAGCAGCGGCCTCGGGAACTATGGCTACACCTTC. It specifies CASSGLGNYGYTF.

The rearrangement uses TRBV3-1 (or the pseudogene TRBV3-2) and TRBJ1-5; D is unclear. This CDR3 has 17 residues. Trimming cost V 1 base and J 7 bases, with 20 bases left between them. Per the germline V gene, CDR1 is LGHDT and CDR2 is YNNKEL (reference sequence). The CDR3 DNA is TGTGCCAGCAGCCAAGCAAATCAGGTCGGAGGGAGGCAGCCCCAGCATTTT. Protein: CASSQANQVGGRQPQHF.

This CDR3 is CASSVLGQGASGQYF. The CDR3 coding sequence is TGTGCCAGCAGTGTTCTGGGACAGGGGGCATCGGGGCAGTACTTC. The chain is built from TRBV2 and TRBJ2-7; 12 bases are shared with TRBD1. J lost 9 bases, V lost 4 bases, and 10 bases had no gene match. CDR3 length: 15 amino acids. Germline loops: CDR1 SNHLY, CDR2 FYNNEI.

DNA of the CDR3: TGTGCCAGCAGCTTATCGGCGGGGGGGCTCCCAGATACGCAGTATTTT. Its protein product is CASSLSAGGLPDTQYF. This chain uses TRBV11-3 with TRBJ2-3; 9 nucleotides agree with TRBD2. J gave up 4 bases and V 2 bases, and 7 bases lay outside the gene matches. The CDR3 has 16 amino acids. Germline V CDR1 and CDR2: SGHNT, YENEEA. The full variable domain, in which reference TRBV11-3 and TRBJ2-3 provide the parts outside the CDR3, is EAGVVQSPRYKIIEKKQPVAFWCNPISGHNTLYWYLQNLGQGPELLIRYENEEAVDDSQLPKDRFSAERLKGVDSTLKIQPAELGDSAVYLCASSLSAGGLPDTQYFGPGTRLTVL.

The V call is TRBV5-1, the J call TRBJ2-3; TRBD1 is a possible D gene (6 bases). The germline V gene encodes CDR1 SGHRS and CDR2 YFSETQ. Trimming took 1 base from V and 4 from J, leaving 13 bases between them. The CDR3 consists of 15 residues. The chain's CDR3 is CASSLTRGVADTQYF. The CDR3 region has the DNA TGCGCCAGCAGCTTGACCAGGGGTGTCGCAGATACGCAGTATTTT. The whole variable domain, remainder taken from reference TRBV5-1 and TRBJ2-3, is KAGVTQTPRYLIKTRGQQVTLSCSPISGHRSVSWYQQTPGQGLQFLFEYFSETQRNKGNFPGRFSGRQFSNSRSEMNVSTLELGDSALYLCASSLTRGVADTQYFGPGTRLTVL.

The chain recombines TRBV3-1 (or the pseudogene TRBV3-2) with TRBJ2-7, with 8 positions matching TRBD2. From germline, CDR1 is LGHDT and CDR2 YNNKEL (reference sequence). There are 14 residues in the CDR3. V lost 4 bases, J lost 1 base, and 3 bases stayed unmatched. The CDR3 protein is CASSPAGGSYEQYF. CDR3 sequence (DNA): TGTGCCAGCAGCCCCGCGGGGGGATCCTACGAGCAGTACTTC.

The chain is built from TRBV9 and TRBJ2-1, with 8 bases aligning to TRBD1. Trimming removed 0 bases from V and 6 bases from J; junction bases left unmatched: 5. The germline V gene encodes CDR1 SGDLS and CDR2 YYNGEE. The CDR3 consists of 15 residues. CDR3 protein: CASSVGVQGGNEQFF. The CDR3 DNA reads as TGTGCCAGCAGCGTAGGGGTACAGGGGGGCAATGAGCAGTTCTTC.